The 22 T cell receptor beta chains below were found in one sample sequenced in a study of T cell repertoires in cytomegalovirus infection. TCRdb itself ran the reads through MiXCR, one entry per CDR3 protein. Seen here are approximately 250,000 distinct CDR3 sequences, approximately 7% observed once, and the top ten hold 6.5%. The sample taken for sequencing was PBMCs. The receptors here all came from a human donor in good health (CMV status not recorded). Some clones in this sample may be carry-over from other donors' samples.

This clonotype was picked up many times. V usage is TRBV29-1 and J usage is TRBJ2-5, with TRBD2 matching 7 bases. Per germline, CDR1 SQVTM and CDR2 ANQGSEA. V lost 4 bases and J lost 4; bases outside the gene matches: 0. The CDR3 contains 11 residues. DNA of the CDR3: TGCAGCGTTGGGGGGGGAGAGACCCAGTACTTC. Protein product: CSVGGGETQYF.

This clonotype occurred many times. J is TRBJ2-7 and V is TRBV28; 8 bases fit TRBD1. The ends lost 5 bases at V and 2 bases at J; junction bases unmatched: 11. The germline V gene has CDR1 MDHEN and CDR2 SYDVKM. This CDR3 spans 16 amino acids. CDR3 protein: CASSTTGTGGPYEQYF. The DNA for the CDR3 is TGTGCCAGCAGTACGACCGGGACAGGCGGCCCCTACGAGCAGTACTTC.

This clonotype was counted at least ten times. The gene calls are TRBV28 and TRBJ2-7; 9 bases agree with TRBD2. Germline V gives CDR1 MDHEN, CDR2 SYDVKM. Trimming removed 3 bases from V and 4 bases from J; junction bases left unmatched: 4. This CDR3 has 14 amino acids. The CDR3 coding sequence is TGTGCCAGCAGTTTGCCAGCGGGGGGATACGAGCAGTACTTC. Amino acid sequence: CASSLPAGGYEQYF.

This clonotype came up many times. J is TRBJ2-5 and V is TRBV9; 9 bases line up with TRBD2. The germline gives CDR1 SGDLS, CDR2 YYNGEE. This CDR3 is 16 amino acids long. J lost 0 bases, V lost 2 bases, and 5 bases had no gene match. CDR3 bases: TGTGCCAGCAGCGTGGACAGCGGGGGGAACCAAGAGACCCAGTACTTC. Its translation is CASSVDSGGNQETQYF.

CDR3 loop: CSVGDWNPRTYNYGYTF. The CDR3 region has the DNA TGCAGCGTTGGAGATTGGAACCCCCGAACTTATAACTATGGCTACACCTTC. The chain combines TRBV29-1 with TRBJ1-2; D is unclear. V was shortened by 4 bases and J by 1 base, with 22 bases between the two germline ends. The CDR3 runs to 17 residues. Looked up from germline, CDR1 is SQVTM and CDR2 is ANQGSEA.

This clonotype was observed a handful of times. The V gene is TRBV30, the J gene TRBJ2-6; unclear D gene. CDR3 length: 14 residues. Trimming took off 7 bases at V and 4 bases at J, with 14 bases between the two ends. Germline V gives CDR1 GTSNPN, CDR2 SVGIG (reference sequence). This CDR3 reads CASPSLMGANVLTF. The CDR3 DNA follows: TGTGCCTCCCCCAGCCTGATGGGGGCCAACGTCCTGACTTTC.

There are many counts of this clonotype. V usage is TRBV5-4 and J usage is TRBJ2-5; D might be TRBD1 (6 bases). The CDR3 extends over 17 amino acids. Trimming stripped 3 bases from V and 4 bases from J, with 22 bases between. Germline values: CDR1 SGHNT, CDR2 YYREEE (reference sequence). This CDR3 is CASSWGGGKTERETQYF. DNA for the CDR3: TGTGCCAGCAGCTGGGGTGGGGGCAAGACCGAACGAGAGACCCAGTACTTC.

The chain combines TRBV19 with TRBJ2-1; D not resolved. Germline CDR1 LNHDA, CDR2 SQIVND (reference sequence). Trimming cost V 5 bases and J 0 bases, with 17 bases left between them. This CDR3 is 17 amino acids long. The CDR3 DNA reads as TGTGCCAGTAGTCTGTTTACTACACGGAGCTCCTACAATGAGCAGTTCTTC. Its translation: CASSLFTTRSSYNEQFF. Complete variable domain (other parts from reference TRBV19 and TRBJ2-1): DGGITQSPKYLFRKEGQNVTLSCEQNLNHDAMYWYRQDPGQGLRLIYYSQIVNDFQKGDIAEGYSVSREKKESFPLTVTSAQKNPTAFYLCASSLFTTRSSYNEQFFGPGTRLTVL.

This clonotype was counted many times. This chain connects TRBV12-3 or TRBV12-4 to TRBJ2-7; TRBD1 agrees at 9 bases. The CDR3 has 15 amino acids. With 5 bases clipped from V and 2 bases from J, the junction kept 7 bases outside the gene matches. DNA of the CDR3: TGTGCCAGCAGTGCGGGGACAGGGAAACCCTACGAGCAGTACTTC. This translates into CASSAGTGKPYEQYF.

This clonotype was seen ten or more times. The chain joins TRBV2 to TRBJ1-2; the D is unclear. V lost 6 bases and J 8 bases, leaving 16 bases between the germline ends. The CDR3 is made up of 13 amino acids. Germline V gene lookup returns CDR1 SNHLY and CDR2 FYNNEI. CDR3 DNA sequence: TGTGCCAGCAGAACGACGAACAAAATCGGCTACACCTTC. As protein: CASRTTNKIGYTF.

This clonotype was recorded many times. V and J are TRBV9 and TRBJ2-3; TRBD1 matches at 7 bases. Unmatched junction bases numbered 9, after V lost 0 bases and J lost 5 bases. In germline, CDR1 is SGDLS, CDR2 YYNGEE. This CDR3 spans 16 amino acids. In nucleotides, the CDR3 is TGTGCCAGCAGCGTAGCTCTGCAGGGGGTGTTAGATACGCAGTATTTT. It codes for CASSVALQGVLDTQYF.

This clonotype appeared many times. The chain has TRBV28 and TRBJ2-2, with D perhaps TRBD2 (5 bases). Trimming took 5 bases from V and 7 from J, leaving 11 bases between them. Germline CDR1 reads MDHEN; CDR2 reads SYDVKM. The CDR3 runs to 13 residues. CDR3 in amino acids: CASSPPGVGELFF. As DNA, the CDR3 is TGTGCCAGCAGTCCCCCCGGGGTCGGGGAGCTGTTTTTT.

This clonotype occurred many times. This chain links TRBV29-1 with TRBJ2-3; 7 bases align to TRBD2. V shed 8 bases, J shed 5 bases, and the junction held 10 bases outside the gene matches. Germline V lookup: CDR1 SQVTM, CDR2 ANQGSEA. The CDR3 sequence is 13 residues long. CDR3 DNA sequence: TGCAGCTCAAGCGCGGGGGTGGGAGATACGCAGTATTTT. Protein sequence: CSSSAGVGDTQYF.

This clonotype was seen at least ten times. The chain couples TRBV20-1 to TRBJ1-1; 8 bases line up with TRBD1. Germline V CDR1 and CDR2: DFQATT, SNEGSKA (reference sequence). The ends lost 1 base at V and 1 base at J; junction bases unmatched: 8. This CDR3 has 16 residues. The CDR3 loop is CSARAGGVVANTEAFF. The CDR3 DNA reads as TGCAGTGCTAGAGCAGGGGGCGTTGTGGCGAACACTGAAGCTTTCTTT.

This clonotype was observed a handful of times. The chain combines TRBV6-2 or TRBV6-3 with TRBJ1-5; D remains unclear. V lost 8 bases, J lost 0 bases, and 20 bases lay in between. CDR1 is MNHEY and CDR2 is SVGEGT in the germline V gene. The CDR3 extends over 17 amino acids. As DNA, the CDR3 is TGTGCCAGCCGTCGGATACCCCAGTCCCATAGCAATCAGCCCCAGCATTTT. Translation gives CASRRIPQSHSNQPQHF.

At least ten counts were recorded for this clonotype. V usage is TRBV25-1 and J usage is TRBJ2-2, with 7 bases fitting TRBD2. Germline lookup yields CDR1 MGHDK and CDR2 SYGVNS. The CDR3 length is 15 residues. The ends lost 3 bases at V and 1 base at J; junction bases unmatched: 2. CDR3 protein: CASSDASGNTGELFF. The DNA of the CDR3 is TGTGCCAGCAGTGACGCTAGCGGGAACACCGGGGAGCTGTTTTTT. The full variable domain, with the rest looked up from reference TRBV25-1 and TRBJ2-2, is EADIYQTPRYLVIGTGKKITLECSQTMGHDKMYWYQQDPGMELHLIHYSYGVNSTEKGDLSSESTVSRIRTEHFPLTLESARPSHTSQYLCASSDASGNTGELFFGEGSRLTVL.

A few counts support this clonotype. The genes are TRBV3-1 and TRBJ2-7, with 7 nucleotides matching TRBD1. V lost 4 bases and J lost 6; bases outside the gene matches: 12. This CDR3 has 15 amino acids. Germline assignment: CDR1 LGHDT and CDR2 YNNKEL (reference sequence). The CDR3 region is CASSRRSTGIREQYF. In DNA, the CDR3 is TGTGCCAGCAGCCGGCGCTCGACAGGGATCCGCGAGCAGTACTTC.

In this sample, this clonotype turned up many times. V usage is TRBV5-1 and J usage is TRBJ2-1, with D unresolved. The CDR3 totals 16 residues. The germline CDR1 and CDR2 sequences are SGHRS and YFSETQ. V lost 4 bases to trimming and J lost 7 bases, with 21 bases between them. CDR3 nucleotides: TGCGCCAGCAGCCCCTCGGGTTTAGGGTTTGGGAATGAGCAGTTCTTC. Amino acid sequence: CASSPSGLGFGNEQFF.

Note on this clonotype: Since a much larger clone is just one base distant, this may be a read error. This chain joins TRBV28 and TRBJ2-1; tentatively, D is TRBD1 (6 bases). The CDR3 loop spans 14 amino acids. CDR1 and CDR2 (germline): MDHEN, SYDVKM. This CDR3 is CASCRGFSYIEQFF. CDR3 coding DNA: TGTGCCAGTTGCAGGGGTTTCTCCTACATTGAGCAGTTCTTC.

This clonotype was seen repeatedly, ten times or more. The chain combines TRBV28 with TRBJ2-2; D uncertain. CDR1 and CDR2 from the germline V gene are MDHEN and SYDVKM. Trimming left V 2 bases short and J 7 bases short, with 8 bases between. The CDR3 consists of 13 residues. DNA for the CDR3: TGTGCCAGCAGTTTAGGGGATGTCGGGGAGCTGTTTTTT. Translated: CASSLGDVGELFF.

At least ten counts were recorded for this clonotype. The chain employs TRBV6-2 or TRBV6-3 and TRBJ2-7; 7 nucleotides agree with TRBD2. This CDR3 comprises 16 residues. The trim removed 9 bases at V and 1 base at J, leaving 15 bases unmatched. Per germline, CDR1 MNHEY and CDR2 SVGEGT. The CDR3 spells CASWDFDTAGSYEQYF. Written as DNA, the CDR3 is TGTGCCAGTTGGGACTTCGACACAGCGGGGTCCTACGAGCAGTACTTC.

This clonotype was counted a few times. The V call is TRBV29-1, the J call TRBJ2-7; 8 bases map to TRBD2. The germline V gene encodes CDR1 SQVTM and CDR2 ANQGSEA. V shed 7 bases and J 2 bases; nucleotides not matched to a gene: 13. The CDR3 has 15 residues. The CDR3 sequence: CSAKGLAGATYEQYF. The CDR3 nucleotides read TGCAGCGCCAAGGGCCTAGCGGGTGCCACCTACGAGCAGTACTTC.